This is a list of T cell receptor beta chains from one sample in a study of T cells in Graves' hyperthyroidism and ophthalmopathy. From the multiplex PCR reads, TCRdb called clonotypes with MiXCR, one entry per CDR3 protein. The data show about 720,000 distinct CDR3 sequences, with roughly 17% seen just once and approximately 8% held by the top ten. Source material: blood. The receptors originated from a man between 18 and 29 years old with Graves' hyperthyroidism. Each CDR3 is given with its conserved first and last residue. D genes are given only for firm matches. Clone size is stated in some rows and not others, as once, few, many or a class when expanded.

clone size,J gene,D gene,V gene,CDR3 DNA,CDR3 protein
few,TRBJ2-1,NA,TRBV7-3,TGTGCCAGCAGCTTAACGGGCGGGATGTTATACAATGAGCAGTTCTTC,CASSLTGGMLYNEQFF
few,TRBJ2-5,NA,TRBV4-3,TGCGCCAGCAGCCAAGCTTTCCTCGCAGCGGAGACCCAGTACTTC,CASSQAFLAAETQYF
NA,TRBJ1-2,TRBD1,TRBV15,TGTGCCACCAGCAGAGATGGGACAGCTAACTATGGCTACACCTTC,CATSRDGTANYGYTF
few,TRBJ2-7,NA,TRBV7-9,TGTGCCAGCAGCAAGGACGGGTCCTACGAGCAGTACTTC,CASSKDGSYEQYF
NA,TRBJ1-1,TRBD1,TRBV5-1,TGCGCCAGCAGCTGGGGGGACAGGGGGTATAACACTGAAGCTTTCTTT,CASSWGDRGYNTEAFF
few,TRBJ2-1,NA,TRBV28,TGTGCCAGCAGTTCTCCACGGTCGGTTGCCAGAGAAGTTTACAATGAGCAGTTCTTC,CASSSPRSVAREVYNEQFF
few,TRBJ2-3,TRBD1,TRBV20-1,TGCAGTGCTAGCTTCGGACAGGCCCTCACAGATACGCAGTATTTT,CSASFGQALTDTQYF
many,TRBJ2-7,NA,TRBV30,TGTGCCTGGAGTGTACGCGGAGGTTCCTACGAGCAGTACTTC,CAWSVRGGSYEQYF
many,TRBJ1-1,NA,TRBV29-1,TGCAGCGCTACGGGGCGGATGAACACTGAAGCTTTCTTT,CSATGRMNTEAFF
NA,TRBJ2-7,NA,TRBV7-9,TGTGCCAGCACCCGGATTAGCGAGCCCTACGAGCAGTACTTC,CASTRISEPYEQYF
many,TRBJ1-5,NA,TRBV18,TGTGCCAGCTCCGACAGCTTCAATCAGCCCCAGCATTTT,CASSDSFNQPQHF
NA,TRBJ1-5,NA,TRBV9,TGTGCCAGCAGCGTCGACACAGGCAATCAGCCCCAGCATTTT,CASSVDTGNQPQHF
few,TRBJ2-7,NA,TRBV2,TGTGCCAGCAGTGAAGCTGGAGATCCCTACGAGCAGTACTTC,CASSEAGDPYEQYF
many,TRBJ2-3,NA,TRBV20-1,TGCAGTGCTAGAGATTTACAGCGGAGCACAGATACGCAGTATTTT,CSARDLQRSTDTQYF
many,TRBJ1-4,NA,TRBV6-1,TGTGCCAGCGGGCCTCCTGAAAAACTGTTTTTT,CASGPPEKLFF
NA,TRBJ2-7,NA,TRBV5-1,TGCGCCAGCAGTAGGTCGGCTCTGAACTTAAGGGAAGCCTACGAGCAGTACTTC,CASSRSALNLREAYEQYF
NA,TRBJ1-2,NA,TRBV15,TGTGCCACCAGCAGAGATCTGACTATTCGGGGCTACACCTTC,CATSRDLTIRGYTF
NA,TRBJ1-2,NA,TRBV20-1,TGCAGTGCTAGAGGGGGAGGACAGTTGAACTATGGCTACACCTTC,CSARGGGQLNYGYTF
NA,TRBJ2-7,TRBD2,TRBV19,TGTGCCAGTAGTTCCAAAATAGCGGGATCCTACGAGCAGTACTTC,CASSSKIAGSYEQYF
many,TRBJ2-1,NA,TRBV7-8,TGTGCCAGCAGCTTAGCGAAGTACGATGAGCAGTTCTTC,CASSLAKYDEQFF
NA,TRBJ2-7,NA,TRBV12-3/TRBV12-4,TGTGCCAGCAGGAGGGAATTGGATTCCTACGAGCAGTACTTC,CASRRELDSYEQYF
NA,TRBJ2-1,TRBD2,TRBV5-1,TGCGCCAGCGGGACTAGTTTTAGTGAGCAGTTCTTC,CASGTSFSEQFF
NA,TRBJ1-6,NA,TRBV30,TGTGCCTGTACGACCCTCCGGGGACAACGATCACCCCTCCACTTT,CACTTLRGQRSPLHF
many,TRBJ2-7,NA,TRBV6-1,TGTGCCAGCAGACCTCCGGCGTCCTACGAGCAGTACTTC,CASRPPASYEQYF
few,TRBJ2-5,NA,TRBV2,TGTGCCAGCAGTAAGAATCCGGGACTGAGAGAGACCCAGTACTTC,CASSKNPGLRETQYF
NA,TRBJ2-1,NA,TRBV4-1,TGCGCCAGCAGCCCCGACAGGAGTGAGCAGTTCTTC,CASSPDRSEQFF
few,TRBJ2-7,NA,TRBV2,TGTGCCAGCACCCTCGGGAGACAGACTTCCTACGAGCAGTACTTC,CASTLGRQTSYEQYF
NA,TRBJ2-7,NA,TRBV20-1,TGCAGTGCCAACAAGGACGGCGCCTACGAGCAGTACTTC,CSANKDGAYEQYF
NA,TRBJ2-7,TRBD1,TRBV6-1,TGTGCCAGCAGGACACCGGGACAGGGGGCGACCGAGCAGTACTTC,CASRTPGQGATEQYF
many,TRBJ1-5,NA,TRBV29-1,TGCAGCGTTGAAGAGCATCCCTCTCAGCCCCAGCATTTT,CSVEEHPSQPQHF
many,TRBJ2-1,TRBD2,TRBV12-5,TGTGCTAGTGGTTTAGGCGGGAGTTACGGTGAGCAGTTCTTC,CASGLGGSYGEQFF
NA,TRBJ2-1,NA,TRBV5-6,TGTGCCAGCAGCTTGGGGGTCGGTGACAATGAGCAGTTCTTC,CASSLGVGDNEQFF
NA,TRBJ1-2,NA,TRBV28,TGTGCCAGCAGTTTAGCAGCCCTTAGGTATGGCTACACCTTC,CASSLAALRYGYTF
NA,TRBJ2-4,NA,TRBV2,TGTGCCAGCAGTGAAGGGCAGATTAGCGCCAAAAACATTCAGTACTTC,CASSEGQISAKNIQYF
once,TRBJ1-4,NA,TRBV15,TGTACCACCAGCCGCTACGTTGGGAGTGCAACTAATGAAAAACTGTTTTTT,CTTSRYVGSATNEKLFF
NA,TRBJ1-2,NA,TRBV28,TGTGCCAGCACCGCTGGTTCGGATGGCTACACCTTC,CASTAGSDGYTF
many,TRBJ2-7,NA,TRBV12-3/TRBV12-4,TGTGCCAGCAGTTTTACAGTCAACTACGAGCAGTACTTC,CASSFTVNYEQYF
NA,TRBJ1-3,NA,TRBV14,TGTGCCAGCAGCCAAGGGTGGGGAAACACCATATATTTT,CASSQGWGNTIYF
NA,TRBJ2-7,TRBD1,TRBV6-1,TGTGCCACGGAGGACAGGGGCTACGAGCAGTACTTC,CATEDRGYEQYF
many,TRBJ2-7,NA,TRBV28,TGTGCCAGCGGCCAGGGTGGGGGTTTGACCTACGAGCAGTACTTC,CASGQGGGLTYEQYF
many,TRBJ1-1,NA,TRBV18,TGTGCCAGCTCATCACTGGGGGATCTGAACACTGAAGCTTTCTTT,CASSSLGDLNTEAFF
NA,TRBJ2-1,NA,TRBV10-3,TGTGCCATCAGTGGGGACTTAAAGGGTGAGCAGTTCTTC,CAISGDLKGEQFF
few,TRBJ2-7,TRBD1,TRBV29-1,TGCAGCGTTGGGGGACAGACCTACGAGCAGTACTTC,CSVGGQTYEQYF
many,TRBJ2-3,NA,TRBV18,TGTGCCAGCTCACACGGAACACAGGGCACAGATACGCAGTATTTT,CASSHGTQGTDTQYF
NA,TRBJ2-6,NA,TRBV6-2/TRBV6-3,TGTGCCACCGAAAGACTCAGAGGGACTGGGGCCAACGTCCTGACTTTC,CATERLRGTGANVLTF
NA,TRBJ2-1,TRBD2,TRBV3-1,TGTGCCAGCAGCCCCTATAGCGGGCCCGGAAATGAGCAGTTCTTC,CASSPYSGPGNEQFF
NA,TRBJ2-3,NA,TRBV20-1,TGCAGTGCCCGGGGGCCCCTGGGTGGGGATACGCAGTATTTT,CSARGPLGGDTQYF